Below, 7 T cell receptor beta chains from the same sample are listed, as sequenced in a study of control samples from healthy donors and cancer patients. Only in-frame clones appear in the TCRdb table, and some are missing; sequencing was by immunoSEQ multiplex PCR. Seen here are 30,000 to 35,000 clones, 70% to 90% observed once, and the top ten hold 1.5% to 2%. The sequencing sample was made of PBMCs. These receptors came from a woman in her forties with lung cancer.

The CDR3 nucleotides are TGTGCCAGCAGTGCCGACAGGGGGCCCTACGAGCAGTACTTC. Protein product: CASSADRGPYEQYF. V and J are TRBV28 and TRBJ2-7, with 10 nucleotides matching TRBD1. Germline CDR1 and CDR2: MDHEN and SYDVKM. The CDR3 has 14 amino acids. The V segment lost 5 bases and the J segment 2 bases; nucleotides outside the gene matches: 3.

This sequence joins TRBV5-6 and TRBJ1-1; D is undetermined. The V end was cut by 0 bases, the J end by 3 bases, with 9 bases between. CDR3 length equals 14 residues. Germline values: CDR1 SGHDT, CDR2 YYEEEE. The CDR3 DNA follows: TGTGCCAGCAGCTTGGTGGGAGCGGACACTGAAGCTTTCTTT. It specifies CASSLVGADTEAFF.

V and J are TRBV7-9 and TRBJ1-1; D is uncertain. V was trimmed by 5 bases and J by 8 bases, leaving 6 bases between them. The CDR3 totals 10 residues. Germline V CDR1 and CDR2: SEHNR, FQNEAQ (reference sequence). In DNA, the CDR3 is TGTGCCAGCAGCCTCGCCGAAGCTTTCTTT. This codes for CASSLAEAFF.

This clone was seen more than once but under ten times. The chain uses TRBV7-8 and TRBJ1-3; 7 bases are a match to TRBD1. After removal of 4 bases from V and 2 bases from J, the junction contained 2 bases not matched to a gene. The CDR3 consists of 14 residues. In germline, CDR1 is SGHVS, CDR2 FQNEAQ. DNA of the CDR3: TGTGCCAGCAGCTCGACAGGGACTGGAAACACCATATATTTT. It translates to CASSSTGTGNTIYF.

This clone was observed a single time. The V call is TRBV18, the J call TRBJ1-3, with D hard to call. V was shortened by 2 bases and J by 1 base, with 12 bases between the two germline ends. The length of the CDR3 is 16 residues. Germline assignment: CDR1 KGHSH and CDR2 LQKENI. The CDR3 reads CASSPTRGQSGNTIYF. The DNA of the CDR3 is TGTGCCAGCTCACCAACGCGGGGTCAGTCTGGAAACACCATATATTTT. The variable domain in full, completed from reference TRBV18 and TRBJ1-3, reads NAGVMQNPRHLVRRRGQEARLRCSPMKGHSHVYWYRQLPEEGLKFMVYLQKENIIDESGMPKERFSAEFPKEGPSILRIQQVVRGDSAAYFCASSPTRGQSGNTIYFGEGSWLTVV.

The chain recombines TRBV11-2 with TRBJ2-7, with a weak D call TRBD2 (6 bases). Trimming left V 2 bases short and J 2 bases short, with 10 bases between. The CDR3 has 14 residues. Germline V CDR1 and CDR2: SGHAT, FQNNGV. For the CDR3, the DNA is TGTGCCAGCAGCTTATACAGCGGGCCCTACGAGCAGTACTTC. Residues: CASSLYSGPYEQYF.

The V call is TRBV5-5, the J call TRBJ2-7, with TRBD1 identical over 9 bases. Germline V CDR1 and CDR2: SGHKS, YYEKEE (reference sequence). CDR3 length equals 17 residues. Trimming at V came to 3 bases and at J to 5 bases, leaving 15 bases not matched to a gene. The CDR3 reads CASSSSLTGGELDEQYF. The DNA for the CDR3 is TGTGCCAGCAGCTCCAGTTTGACAGGGGGGGAGTTGGACGAGCAGTACTTC.